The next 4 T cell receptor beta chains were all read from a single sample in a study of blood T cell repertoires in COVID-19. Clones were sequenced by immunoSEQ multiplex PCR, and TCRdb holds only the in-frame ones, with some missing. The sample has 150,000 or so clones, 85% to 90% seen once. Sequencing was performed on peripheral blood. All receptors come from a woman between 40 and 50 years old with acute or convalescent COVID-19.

The CDR3 loop reads CASSQGASEAFF. The CDR3 region has the DNA TGTGCCAGCAGTCAGGGTGCCAGTGAAGCTTTCTTT. The chain couples TRBV27 to TRBJ1-1; tentatively, D is TRBD1 (5 bases). In germline, CDR1 is MNHEY, CDR2 SMNVEV (reference sequence). This CDR3 contains 12 residues. The V gene lost 5 bases and the J gene lost 7 bases, with 11 bases spanning the gap.

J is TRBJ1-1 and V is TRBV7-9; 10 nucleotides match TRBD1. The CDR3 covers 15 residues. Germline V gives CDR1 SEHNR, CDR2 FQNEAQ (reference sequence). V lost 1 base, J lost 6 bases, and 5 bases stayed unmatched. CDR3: CASSLVGQGWPEAFF. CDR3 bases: TGTGCCAGCAGCTTAGTGGGACAGGGGTGGCCTGAAGCTTTCTTT.

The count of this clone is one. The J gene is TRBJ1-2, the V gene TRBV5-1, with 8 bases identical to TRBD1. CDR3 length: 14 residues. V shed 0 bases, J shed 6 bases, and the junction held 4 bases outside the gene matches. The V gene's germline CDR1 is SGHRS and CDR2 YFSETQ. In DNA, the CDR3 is TGCGCCAGCAGCTTGGGACAGGGGAGGGATGGCTACACCTTC. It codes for CASSLGQGRDGYTF.

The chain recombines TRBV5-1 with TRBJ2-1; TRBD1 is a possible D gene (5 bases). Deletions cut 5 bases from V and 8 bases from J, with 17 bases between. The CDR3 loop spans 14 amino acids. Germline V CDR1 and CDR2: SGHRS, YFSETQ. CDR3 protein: CASRGQGSIDEQFF. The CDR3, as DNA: TGCGCCAGCAGGGGTCAGGGTTCGATCGATGAGCAGTTCTTC.